These 7 T cell receptor beta chains share one sample of origin, sequenced in a study of blood T cell repertoires in COVID-19. Only in-frame clones appear in the TCRdb table, and some are missing; sequencing was by immunoSEQ multiplex PCR. The sample lists 150,000 to 200,000 clones, about 80% occurring once. Sequencing used peripheral blood. Receptors were obtained from a woman in her forties or fifties with active or convalescent COVID-19.

This chain links TRBV4-2 with TRBJ1-1; the D is unclear. Germline CDR1 is LGHNA and CDR2 is YNFKEQ. The V gene lost 1 base and the J gene lost 3 bases, with 15 bases spanning the gap. This CDR3 is 16 amino acids long. CDR3 protein: CASSQGARVVDTEAFF. CDR3 sequence (DNA): TGTGCCAGCAGCCAAGGGGCCCGAGTCGTTGACACTGAAGCTTTCTTT.

V gene TRBV5-1 combines with J gene TRBJ2-7; 10 nucleotides match TRBD1. The CDR3 runs 13 residues. The V segment lost 7 bases and the J segment 5 bases; nucleotides outside the gene matches: 6. Germline assignment: CDR1 SGHRS and CDR2 YFSETQ. CDR3: CASSGQGYHEQYF. The DNA for the CDR3 is TGCGCCAGCTCGGGACAGGGGTACCACGAGCAGTACTTC. The whole variable domain, remainder taken from reference TRBV5-1 and TRBJ2-7, is KAGVTQTPRYLIKTRGQQVTLSCSPISGHRSVSWYQQTPGQGLQFLFEYFSETQRNKGNFPGRFSGRQFSNSRSEMNVSTLELGDSALYLCASSGQGYHEQYFGPGTRLTVT.

The chain links TRBV7-8 to TRBJ2-2, with D maybe TRBD2 (5 bases). Per germline, CDR1 SGHVS and CDR2 FQNEAQ. V shed 2 bases and J shed 2 bases, with 6 bases lying between them. The CDR3 extends over 14 amino acids. The CDR3 sequence: CASSLSGNTGELFF. The CDR3 DNA reads TGTGCCAGCAGCTTAAGCGGTAACACCGGGGAGCTGTTTTTT.

CDR3 protein: CASSRRQGRKLFF. DNA of the CDR3: TGTGCCAGCAGCCGCCGGCAGGGGAGAAAACTGTTTTTT. The V and J genes are TRBV11-1 and TRBJ1-4; tentative D call: TRBD1 (6 bases). Trimming took 5 bases from V and 10 from J, leaving 14 bases between them. The CDR3 is 13 residues long. Germline assignment: CDR1 SGHAT and CDR2 FQDESV (reference sequence).

CDR3 region: CASSVMAGGGNEQFF. As DNA, the CDR3 is TGTGCCAGCAGCGTAATGGCGGGAGGTGGCAATGAGCAGTTCTTC. This sequence joins TRBV9 and TRBJ2-1, with 8 positions matching TRBD2. This CDR3 comprises 15 residues. Germline trimming cut 1 base from V and 6 bases from J; bases unmatched to any gene: 6. Germline CDR1 SGDLS, CDR2 YYNGEE. The entire variable domain, with the rest obtained from reference TRBV9 and TRBJ2-1, is as follows: DSGVTQTPKHLITATGQRVTLRCSPRSGDLSVYWYQQSLDQGLQFLIQYYNGEERAKGNILERFSAQQFPDLHSELNLSSLELGDSALYFCASSVMAGGGNEQFFGPGTRLTVL.

This clone was found once. V gene TRBV18 combines with J gene TRBJ1-1, with TRBD1 identical over 12 bases. The germline V gene encodes CDR1 KGHSH and CDR2 LQKENI. This CDR3 region has 16 residues. The V segment lost 2 bases and the J segment 6 bases; nucleotides outside the gene matches: 7. DNA for the CDR3: TGTGCCAGCTCACCAGGGACAGGGGGCTTGGAGGCTGAAGCTTTCTTT. Translated, it gives CASSPGTGGLEAEAFF.

This clone was seen only a few times. The chain recombines TRBV7-9 with TRBJ2-3, with D maybe TRBD1 (7 bases). Germline V gene lookup returns CDR1 SEHNR and CDR2 FQNEAQ (reference sequence). V was cut by 2 bases and J by 5 bases, with 23 bases left in between. The CDR3 has 18 amino acids. CDR3 DNA: TGTGCCAGCAGCTTAAGCGGTAGGCGTCAGGGGGGTCTAGATACGCAGTATTTT. It encodes CASSLSGRRQGGLDTQYF.